This is a list of T cell receptor beta chains from one sample in a study of type 1 and type 2 diabetes patients. A single record per CDR3 protein comes from TCRdb applying MiXCR to the multiplex PCR reads. Of around 300,000 distinct CDR3 sequences listed, roughly 50% are singletons. Sequencing was carried out using peripheral blood mononuclear cells (PBMCs). These TCRs come from a man aged 18 to 29 with type 2 diabetes. Both conserved end residues are part of each CDR3. A D gene is named only where the DNA matches it firmly.

J gene: TRBJ2-3; V gene: TRBV7-2; CDR3 length: 14; D gene: .; CDR3 protein: CASSFTTSTDTQYF
J gene: TRBJ1-2; V gene: TRBV12-3/TRBV12-4; CDR3 length: 15; D gene: .; CDR3 protein: CASSFRRTALYGYTF
J gene: TRBJ2-5; V gene: TRBV10-1; CDR3 length: 13; D gene: TRBD1; CDR3 protein: CASSRGSEETQYF
J gene: TRBJ1-5; V gene: TRBV15; CDR3 length: 15; D gene: TRBD1; CDR3 protein: CATSRRTGGGQPQHF
J gene: TRBJ2-7; V gene: TRBV10-1; CDR3 length: 15; D gene: TRBD1; CDR3 protein: CASSAVTGGSYEQYF
J gene: TRBJ2-1; V gene: TRBV5-1; CDR3 length: 15; D gene: .; CDR3 protein: CASSFTQGTYNEQFF
J gene: TRBJ1-5; V gene: TRBV15; CDR3 length: 15; D gene: .; CDR3 protein: CATSRATATNQPQHF
J gene: TRBJ2-7; V gene: TRBV7-8; CDR3 length: 12; D gene: .; CDR3 protein: CASSHTPYEQYF
J gene: TRBJ2-1; V gene: TRBV25-1; CDR3 length: 15; D gene: TRBD1; CDR3 protein: CASSDLRQGIDEQFF
J gene: TRBJ1-2; V gene: TRBV6-1; CDR3 length: 14; D gene: .; CDR3 protein: CASSDDGSNYGYTF
J gene: TRBJ2-3; V gene: TRBV12-3/TRBV12-4; CDR3 length: 12; D gene: .; CDR3 protein: CASSEGPAKPYF
J gene: TRBJ2-5; V gene: TRBV2; CDR3 length: 13; D gene: .; CDR3 protein: CASSLPNLETQYF
J gene: TRBJ2-7; V gene: TRBV12-3/TRBV12-4; CDR3 length: 14; D gene: TRBD1; CDR3 protein: CASNGQGWSYEQYF
J gene: TRBJ2-1; V gene: TRBV19; CDR3 length: 13; D gene: .; CDR3 protein: CATLPRGGNEQFF
J gene: TRBJ1-2; V gene: TRBV10-3; CDR3 length: 13; D gene: TRBD1; CDR3 protein: CAIKGAGGDGYTF
J gene: TRBJ2-3; V gene: TRBV6-1; CDR3 length: 13; D gene: .; CDR3 protein: CASRPGYTDTQYF
J gene: TRBJ2-3; V gene: TRBV2; CDR3 length: 12; D gene: .; CDR3 protein: CASSRTGDTQYF
J gene: TRBJ2-3; V gene: TRBV7-3; CDR3 length: 15; D gene: TRBD2; CDR3 protein: CASSGSGGAEDTQYF
J gene: TRBJ1-1; V gene: TRBV6-6; CDR3 length: 14; D gene: .; CDR3 protein: CASSYSKGEAEAFF
J gene: TRBJ2-5; V gene: TRBV6-5; CDR3 length: 16; D gene: .; CDR3 protein: CASSELRGGFLETQYF
J gene: TRBJ2-4; V gene: TRBV20-1; CDR3 length: 15; D gene: .; CDR3 protein: CSARWDKVGKNIQYF
J gene: TRBJ2-7; V gene: TRBV7-8; CDR3 length: 13; D gene: .; CDR3 protein: CASSLVPEYEQYF
J gene: TRBJ1-4; V gene: TRBV6-1; CDR3 length: 16; D gene: .; CDR3 protein: CASRAMGTATDEKLFF
J gene: TRBJ1-1; V gene: TRBV29-1; CDR3 length: 13; D gene: .; CDR3 protein: CSVEGGKMTEAFF
J gene: TRBJ2-7; V gene: TRBV15; CDR3 length: 13; D gene: .; CDR3 protein: CATSRVGGYEQYF
J gene: TRBJ2-1; V gene: TRBV5-1; CDR3 length: 14; D gene: .; CDR3 protein: CASSLVSYYNEQFF
J gene: TRBJ2-2; V gene: TRBV7-6; CDR3 length: 15; D gene: TRBD1; CDR3 protein: CASSLDRGNTGELFF
J gene: TRBJ2-5; V gene: TRBV6-1; CDR3 length: 15; D gene: TRBD1; CDR3 protein: CASSEFRGQQETQYF
J gene: TRBJ1-2; V gene: TRBV9; CDR3 length: 15; D gene: .; CDR3 protein: CASTVGPTANYGYTF
J gene: TRBJ2-7; V gene: TRBV4-1; CDR3 length: 16; D gene: TRBD2; CDR3 protein: CASSQQTSGRFYEQYF
J gene: TRBJ1-1; V gene: TRBV7-2; CDR3 length: 16; D gene: .; CDR3 protein: CASSLEAALVNTEAFF
J gene: TRBJ2-1; V gene: TRBV7-3; CDR3 length: 15; D gene: TRBD2; CDR3 protein: CASSLGGVTYNEQFF
J gene: TRBJ1-4; V gene: TRBV4-3; CDR3 length: 16; D gene: TRBD1; CDR3 protein: CASSLAKTGSYEKLFF
J gene: TRBJ1-6; V gene: TRBV7-3; CDR3 length: 20; D gene: .; CDR3 protein: CASSSTRGNRILHYNSPLHF
J gene: TRBJ2-5; V gene: TRBV30; CDR3 length: 18; D gene: TRBD2; CDR3 protein: CAWSAGTSGRGLSETQYF
J gene: TRBJ1-1; V gene: TRBV19; CDR3 length: 15; D gene: .; CDR3 protein: CASSINVVLHTEAFF
J gene: TRBJ2-7; V gene: TRBV7-6; CDR3 length: 13; D gene: .; CDR3 protein: CASSPGRANEQYF
J gene: TRBJ2-7; V gene: TRBV2; CDR3 length: 15; D gene: TRBD2; CDR3 protein: CASSEASGLAGEADF
J gene: TRBJ1-5; V gene: TRBV5-1; CDR3 length: 14; D gene: TRBD1; CDR3 protein: CASSSGTGAQPQHF
J gene: TRBJ2-5; V gene: TRBV2; CDR3 length: 13; D gene: .; CDR3 protein: CASSVPAWETQYF
J gene: TRBJ2-2; V gene: TRBV12-3/TRBV12-4; CDR3 length: 13; D gene: .; CDR3 protein: CAGGHANTGELFF